One sample yielded the 11 T cell receptor beta chains listed below, sequenced in a study of blood T cell repertoires in COVID-19. Assay: immunoSEQ multiplex PCR; the TCRdb copy retains only in-frame clones and omits some. The sample records around 160,000 clones, roughly 80% being singletons. Sequenced: PBMCs or T cells enriched from blood (not recorded which). These receptors were taken from a man aged 45-65 years who had recovered from COVID-19.

This clone is a singleton in its sample. The chain couples TRBV28 to TRBJ1-2, with a possible D match to TRBD1 (5 bases). The V and J ends lost 6 bases and 5 bases respectively, with 19 bases between them. Germline loops: CDR1 MDHEN, CDR2 SYDVKM. This CDR3 spans 15 amino acids. The CDR3 sequence is CASSDLVTVVYGYTF. The CDR3 DNA reads as TGTGCCAGCAGCGATCTCGTGACAGTGGTTTATGGCTACACCTTC.

The rearrangement joins TRBV9 to TRBJ2-2; D possibly corresponds to TRBD1 (6 bases). V was shortened by 3 bases and J by 2 bases, with 11 bases between the two germline ends. The germline V gene has CDR1 SGDLS and CDR2 YYNGEE. This CDR3 is built from 15 residues. The CDR3 is CASSALDRNTGELFF. In nucleotides, the CDR3 is TGTGCCAGCAGCGCATTGGACAGAAACACCGGGGAGCTGTTTTTT.

This clone was counted only a few times. The chain uses TRBV10-3 and TRBJ2-1; weak D call: TRBD2 (5 bases). Trimming removed 4 bases at V and 10 bases at J, with 11 bases between. This CDR3 contains 12 residues. Germline V gives CDR1 ENHRY, CDR2 SYGVKD. The CDR3, as DNA: TGTGCCATCAGTGCGGACTCATGGGAGCAGTTCTTC. Translated: CAISADSWEQFF.

The chain uses TRBV23-1 and TRBJ2-3; TRBD2 aligns across 11 bases. TRBV23-1 is noted as an ORF with a role that remains uncertain. V lost 2 bases and J lost 6; bases outside the gene matches: 13. This CDR3 region has 18 residues. The CDR3 DNA follows: TGCGCCAGCAGTCAAGACTTCCCGACTAGCGGGGAGGGGGATACGCAGTATTTT. Residues: CASSQDFPTSGEGDTQYF.

The chain links TRBV6-2 or TRBV6-3 to TRBJ1-5; 8 positions agree with TRBD1. Trimming removed 6 bases from V and 4 bases from J; junction bases left unmatched: 8. The CDR3 sequence is 15 residues long. Germline V gene data show CDR1 as MNHEY and CDR2 as SVGEGT. The CDR3 DNA is TGTGCCAGCAGCTCAGACAGGGGCCTTAATCAGCCCCAGCATTTT. It specifies CASSSDRGLNQPQHF.

The chain is built from TRBV28 and TRBJ1-1; TRBD1 is a possible D gene (5 bases). Trimming removed 4 bases at V and 0 bases at J, with 18 bases between. The germline CDR1 and CDR2 sequences are MDHEN and SYDVKM. The CDR3 consists of 17 residues. Here the CDR3 reads CASSSPAAQDMNTEAFF. CDR3 DNA sequence: TGTGCCAGCAGTTCACCCGCTGCACAGGACATGAACACTGAAGCTTTCTTT.

The chain is built from TRBV7-2 and TRBJ1-4; D uncertain. This CDR3 region has 13 residues. Per germline, CDR1 SGHTA and CDR2 FQGNSA. Between the trimmed V and J ends, which lost 5 bases and 8 bases, there was a span of 12 bases. The CDR3 sequence: CASSTTIREKLFF. The CDR3 region has the DNA TGTGCCAGCAGCACAACTATCCGGGAAAAACTGTTTTTT. Drawing the rest from reference TRBV7-2 and TRBJ1-4, the complete variable domain is GAGVSQSPSNKVTEKGKDVELRCDPISGHTALYWYRQSLGQGLEFLIYFQGNSAPDKSGLPSDRFSAERTGGSVSTLTIQRTQQEDSAVYLCASSTTIREKLFFGSGTQLSVL.

In DNA form, the CDR3 reads TGTGCCAGCAGGAAACGGACAGAGGCCTACGAGCAGTACTTC. It specifies CASRKRTEAYEQYF. V is TRBV27 and J is TRBJ2-7; a possible D gene is TRBD1 (6 bases). The CDR3 totals 14 residues. Germline V gives CDR1 MNHEY, CDR2 SMNVEV (reference sequence). Trimming removed 6 bases from V and 2 bases from J, with 14 bases in between.

The gene calls are TRBV4-2 and TRBJ2-1; 12 nucleotides agree with TRBD2. The CDR3 is 18 residues long. Trimming cost V 1 base and J 6 bases; bases outside gene matches: 10. Germline V lookup: CDR1 LGHNA, CDR2 YNFKEQ. The chain's CDR3 is CASSQATSGRISANEQFF. CDR3 bases: TGTGCCAGCAGCCAAGCGACTAGCGGGAGAATCTCGGCCAATGAGCAGTTCTTC.

This chain uses TRBV19 with TRBJ1-1; 9 bases fit TRBD1. This CDR3 contains 15 residues. Trimming at V came to 5 bases and at J to 3 bases, leaving 7 bases not matched to a gene. CDR1 is LNHDA and CDR2 is SQIVND in the germline V gene (reference sequence). The CDR3 spells CASSFGTGMDTEAFF. CDR3 DNA: TGTGCCAGTAGTTTTGGGACAGGGATGGACACTGAAGCTTTCTTT.

The chain couples TRBV29-1 to TRBJ1-2, with D hard to call. CDR3 length: 13 residues. CDR1 SQVTM and CDR2 ANQGSEA come from the germline V gene. V was pared by 2 bases and J by 2 bases, with 9 bases between. Here the CDR3 DNA reads TGCAGCGTTGAACCTACAGACAACTATGGCTACACCTTC. This encodes CSVEPTDNYGYTF.